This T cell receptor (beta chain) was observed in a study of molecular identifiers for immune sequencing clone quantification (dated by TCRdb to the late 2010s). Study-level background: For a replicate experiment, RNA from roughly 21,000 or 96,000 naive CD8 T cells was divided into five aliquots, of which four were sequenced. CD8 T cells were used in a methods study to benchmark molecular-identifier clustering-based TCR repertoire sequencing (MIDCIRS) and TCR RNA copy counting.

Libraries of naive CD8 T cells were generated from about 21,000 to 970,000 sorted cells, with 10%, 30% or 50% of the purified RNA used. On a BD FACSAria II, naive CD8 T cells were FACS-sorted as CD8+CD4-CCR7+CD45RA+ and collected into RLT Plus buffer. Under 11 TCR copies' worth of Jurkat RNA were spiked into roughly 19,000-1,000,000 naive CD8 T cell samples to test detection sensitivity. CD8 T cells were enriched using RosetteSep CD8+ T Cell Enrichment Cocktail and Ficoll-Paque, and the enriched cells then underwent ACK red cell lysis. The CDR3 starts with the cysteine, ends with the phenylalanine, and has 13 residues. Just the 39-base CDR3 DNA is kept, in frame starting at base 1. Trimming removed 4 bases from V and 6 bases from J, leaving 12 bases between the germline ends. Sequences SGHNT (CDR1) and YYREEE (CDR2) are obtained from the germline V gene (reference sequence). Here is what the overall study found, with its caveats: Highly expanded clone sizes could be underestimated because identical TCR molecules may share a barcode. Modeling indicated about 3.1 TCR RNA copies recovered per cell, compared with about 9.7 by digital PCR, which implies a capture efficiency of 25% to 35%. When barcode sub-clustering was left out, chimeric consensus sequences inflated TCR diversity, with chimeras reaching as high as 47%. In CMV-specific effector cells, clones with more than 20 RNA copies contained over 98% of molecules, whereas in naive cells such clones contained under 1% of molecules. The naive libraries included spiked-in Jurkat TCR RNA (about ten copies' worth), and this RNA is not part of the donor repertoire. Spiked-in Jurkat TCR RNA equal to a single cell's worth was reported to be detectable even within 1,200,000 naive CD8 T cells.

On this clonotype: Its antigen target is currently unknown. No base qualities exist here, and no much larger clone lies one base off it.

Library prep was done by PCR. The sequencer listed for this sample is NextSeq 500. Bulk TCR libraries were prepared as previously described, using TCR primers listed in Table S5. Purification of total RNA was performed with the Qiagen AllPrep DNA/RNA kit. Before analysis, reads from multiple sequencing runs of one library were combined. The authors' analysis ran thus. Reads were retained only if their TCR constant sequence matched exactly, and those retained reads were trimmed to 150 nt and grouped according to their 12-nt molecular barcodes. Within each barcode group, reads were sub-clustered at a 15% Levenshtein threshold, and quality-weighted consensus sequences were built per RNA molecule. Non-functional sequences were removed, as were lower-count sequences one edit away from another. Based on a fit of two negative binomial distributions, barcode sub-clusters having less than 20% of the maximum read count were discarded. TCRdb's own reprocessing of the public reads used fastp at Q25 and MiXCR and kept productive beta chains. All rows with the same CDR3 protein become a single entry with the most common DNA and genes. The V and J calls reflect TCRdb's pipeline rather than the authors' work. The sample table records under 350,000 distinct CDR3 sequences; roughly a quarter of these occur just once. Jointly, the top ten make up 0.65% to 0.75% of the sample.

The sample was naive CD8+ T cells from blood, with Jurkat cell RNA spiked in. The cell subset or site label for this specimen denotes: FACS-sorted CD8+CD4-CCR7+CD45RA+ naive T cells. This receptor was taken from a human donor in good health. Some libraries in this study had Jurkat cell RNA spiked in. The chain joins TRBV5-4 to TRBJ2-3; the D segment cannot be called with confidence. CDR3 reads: CASSAPPSDTQYF. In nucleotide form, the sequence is TGTGCCAGCAGCGCTCCCCCGTCGGATACGCAGTATTTT.